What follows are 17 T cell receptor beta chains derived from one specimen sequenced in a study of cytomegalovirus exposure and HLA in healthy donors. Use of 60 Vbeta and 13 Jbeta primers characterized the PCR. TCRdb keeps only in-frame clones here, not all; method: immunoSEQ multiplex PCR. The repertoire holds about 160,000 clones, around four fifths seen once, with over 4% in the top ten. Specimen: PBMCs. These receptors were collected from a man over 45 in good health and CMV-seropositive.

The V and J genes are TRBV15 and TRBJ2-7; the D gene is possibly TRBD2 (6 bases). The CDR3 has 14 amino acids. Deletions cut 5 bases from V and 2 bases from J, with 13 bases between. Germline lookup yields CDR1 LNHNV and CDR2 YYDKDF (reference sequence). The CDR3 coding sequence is TGTGCCACCAGCTCGGGACTGCTTACCTACGAGCAGTACTTC. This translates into CATSSGLLTYEQYF.

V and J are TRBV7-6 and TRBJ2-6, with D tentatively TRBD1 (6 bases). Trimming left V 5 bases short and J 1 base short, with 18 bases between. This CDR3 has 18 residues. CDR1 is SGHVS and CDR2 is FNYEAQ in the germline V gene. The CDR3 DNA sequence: TGTGCCAGCAGCCCCCGGATTGGACAGAGGTCTGGGGCCAACGTCCTGACTTTC. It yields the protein CASSPRIGQRSGANVLTF.

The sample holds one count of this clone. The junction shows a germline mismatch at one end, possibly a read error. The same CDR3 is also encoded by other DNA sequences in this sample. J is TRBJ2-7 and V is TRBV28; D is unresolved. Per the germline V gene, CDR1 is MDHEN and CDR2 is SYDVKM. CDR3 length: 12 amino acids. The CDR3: CASSLSLYEQYF. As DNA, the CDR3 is TGTGCCAGCAGCTTATCCCTCTACGAGCAGTACTTC.

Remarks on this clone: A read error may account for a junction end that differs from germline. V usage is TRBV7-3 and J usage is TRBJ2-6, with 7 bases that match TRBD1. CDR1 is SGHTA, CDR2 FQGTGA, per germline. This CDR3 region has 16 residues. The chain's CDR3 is CSSSFLGGTGANVLTF. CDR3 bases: TGTTCCAGCAGCTTTTTAGGGGGCACTGGGGCCAACGTCCTGACTTTC. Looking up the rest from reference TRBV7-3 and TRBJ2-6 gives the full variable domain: GAGVSQTPSNKVTEKGKYVELRCDPISGHTALYWYRQSLGQGPEFLIYFQGTGAADDSGLPNDRFFAVRPEGSVSTLKIQRTERGDSAVYLCSSSFLGGTGANVLTFGAGSRLTVL.

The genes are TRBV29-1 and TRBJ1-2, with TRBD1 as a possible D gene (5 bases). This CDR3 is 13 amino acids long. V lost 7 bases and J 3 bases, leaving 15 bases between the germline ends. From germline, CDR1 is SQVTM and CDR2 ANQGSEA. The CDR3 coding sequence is TGCAGCGCGGGAGCGGGACGGTACTATGGCTACACCTTC. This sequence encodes CSAGAGRYYGYTF.

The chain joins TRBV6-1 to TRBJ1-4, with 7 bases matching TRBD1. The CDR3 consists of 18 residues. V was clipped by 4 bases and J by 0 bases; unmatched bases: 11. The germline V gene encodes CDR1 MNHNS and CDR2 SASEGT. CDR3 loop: CASSVGTAGGATNEKLFF. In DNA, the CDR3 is TGTGCCAGCAGTGTCGGCACAGCAGGGGGTGCAACTAATGAAAAACTGTTTTTT.

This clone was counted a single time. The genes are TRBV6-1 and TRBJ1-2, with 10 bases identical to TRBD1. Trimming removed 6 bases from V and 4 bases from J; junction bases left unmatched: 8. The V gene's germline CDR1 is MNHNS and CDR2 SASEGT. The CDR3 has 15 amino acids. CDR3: CASSPRTGGAYGYTF. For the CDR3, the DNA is TGTGCCAGCAGCCCTAGGACAGGGGGGGCCTATGGCTACACCTTC.

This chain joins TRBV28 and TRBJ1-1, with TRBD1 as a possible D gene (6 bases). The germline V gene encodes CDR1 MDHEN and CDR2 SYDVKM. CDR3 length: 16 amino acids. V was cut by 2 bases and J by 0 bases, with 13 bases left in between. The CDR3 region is CASSLRGAGLNTEAFF. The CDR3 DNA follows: TGTGCCAGCAGTTTACGGGGGGCAGGATTGAACACTGAAGCTTTCTTT.

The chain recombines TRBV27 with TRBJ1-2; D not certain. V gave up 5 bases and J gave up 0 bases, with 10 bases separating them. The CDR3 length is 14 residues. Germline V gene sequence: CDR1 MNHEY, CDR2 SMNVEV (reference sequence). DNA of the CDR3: TGTGCCAGCAGTACGAGGGCAACTAACTATGGCTACACCTTC. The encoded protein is CASSTRATNYGYTF.

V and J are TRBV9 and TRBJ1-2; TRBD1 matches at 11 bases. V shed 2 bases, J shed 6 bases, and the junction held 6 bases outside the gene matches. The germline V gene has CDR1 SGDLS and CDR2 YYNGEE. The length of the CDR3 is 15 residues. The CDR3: CASSVGQGAVDGYTF. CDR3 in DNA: TGTGCCAGCAGCGTTGGACAGGGGGCTGTCGATGGCTACACCTTC.

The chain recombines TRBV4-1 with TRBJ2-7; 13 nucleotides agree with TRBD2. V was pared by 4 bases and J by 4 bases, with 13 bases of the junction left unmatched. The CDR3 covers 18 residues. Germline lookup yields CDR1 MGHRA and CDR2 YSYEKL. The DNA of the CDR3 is TGCGCCAGCAGCCTCAGGACTAGCGGGGGCTCCGATTGGTACGAGCAGTACTTC. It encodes CASSLRTSGGSDWYEQYF.

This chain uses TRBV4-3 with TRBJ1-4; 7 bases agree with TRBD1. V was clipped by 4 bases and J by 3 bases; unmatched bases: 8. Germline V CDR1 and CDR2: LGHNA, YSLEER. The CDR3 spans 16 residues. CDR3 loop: CASSPRGTASNEKLFF. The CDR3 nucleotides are TGCGCCAGCAGCCCCCGGGGGACAGCGTCTAATGAAAAACTGTTTTTT.

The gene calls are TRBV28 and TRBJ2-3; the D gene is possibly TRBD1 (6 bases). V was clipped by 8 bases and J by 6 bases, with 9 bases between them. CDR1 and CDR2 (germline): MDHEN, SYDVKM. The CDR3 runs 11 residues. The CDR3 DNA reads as TGTGCCAGCCAGAGGGGGGATACGCAGTATTTT. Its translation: CASQRGDTQYF.

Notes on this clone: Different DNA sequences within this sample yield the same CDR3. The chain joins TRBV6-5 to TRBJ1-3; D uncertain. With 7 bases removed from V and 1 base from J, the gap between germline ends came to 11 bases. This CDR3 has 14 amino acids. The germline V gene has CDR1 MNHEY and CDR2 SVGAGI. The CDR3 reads CASINPGSGNTIYF. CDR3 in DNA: TGTGCCAGCATCAACCCGGGGTCTGGAAACACCATATATTTT.

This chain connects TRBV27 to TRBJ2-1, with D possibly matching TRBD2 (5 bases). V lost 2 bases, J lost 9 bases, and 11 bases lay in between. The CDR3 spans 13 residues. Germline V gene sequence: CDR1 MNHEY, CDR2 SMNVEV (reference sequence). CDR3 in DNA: TGTGCCAGCAGTTTAGGGGAGCCAAGTGAGCAGTTCTTC. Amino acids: CASSLGEPSEQFF.

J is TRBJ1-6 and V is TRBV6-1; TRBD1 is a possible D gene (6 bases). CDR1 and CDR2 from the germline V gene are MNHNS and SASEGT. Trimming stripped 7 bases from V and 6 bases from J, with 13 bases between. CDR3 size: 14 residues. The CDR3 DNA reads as TGTGCCAGCACCACCGGGACAACTAATTCACCCCTCCACTTT. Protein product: CASTTGTTNSPLHF.

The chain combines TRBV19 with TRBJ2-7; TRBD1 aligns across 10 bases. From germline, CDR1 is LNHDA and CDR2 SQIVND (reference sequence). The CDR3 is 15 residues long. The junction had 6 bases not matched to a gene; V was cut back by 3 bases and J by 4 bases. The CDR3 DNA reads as TGTGCCAGTAGTATTTTAGTGGGACAGGGGTACGAGCAGTACTTC. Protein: CASSILVGQGYEQYF.